The next 13 T cell receptor beta chains were all read from a single sample in a study of blood T cell repertoires in COVID-19. Sequenced by immunoSEQ multiplex PCR; TCRdb stores in-frame clones only, minus some. The profile shows under 300,000 clones, 88% of them singletons. The specimen sequenced was peripheral blood. These receptors all come from a woman in her 30s with acute or convalescent COVID-19.

V usage is TRBV6-5 and J usage is TRBJ1-5; weak D call: TRBD1 (6 bases). V was cut by 6 bases and J by 0 bases, with 12 bases left in between. The germline V gene has CDR1 MNHEY and CDR2 SVGAGI. There are 15 residues in the CDR3. The chain's CDR3 is CASSTDRFSNQPQHF. The CDR3 DNA follows: TGTGCCAGCAGCACCGACAGGTTTAGCAATCAGCCCCAGCATTTT.

This clone has just one count. The chain uses TRBV11-2 and TRBJ1-3; D is unclear. The V end was cut by 5 bases, the J end by 4 bases, with 15 bases between. The CDR3 length is 15 residues. Germline loops: CDR1 SGHAT, CDR2 FQNNGV. The CDR3 coding sequence is TGTGCCAGCAGCCTAGGGCTGGCGGGGGGAAACACCATATATTTT. This encodes CASSLGLAGGNTIYF.

This CDR3 reads CASSPSGEYNEQFF. The CDR3, as DNA: TGTGCCAGCTCACCCTCAGGGGAATACAATGAGCAGTTCTTC. V usage is TRBV18 and J usage is TRBJ2-1; possible D gene TRBD1, 6 bases. Trimming cost V 3 bases and J 4 bases, with 10 bases left between them. The CDR3 loop spans 14 amino acids. The germline V gene has CDR1 KGHSH and CDR2 LQKENI.

The V call is TRBV11-2, the J call TRBJ2-3; unclear D gene. The CDR3 has 13 residues. V dropped 0 bases and J dropped 8 bases, with 9 bases sitting between them. From germline, CDR1 is SGHAT and CDR2 FQNNGV. CDR3 loop: CASSLEAFRTQYF. The CDR3 bases are TGTGCCAGCAGCTTAGAAGCATTCCGTACGCAGTATTTT.

This clone was counted once. This sequence joins TRBV18 and TRBJ2-5; TRBD1 matches at 8 bases. After removal of 6 bases from V and 5 bases from J, the junction contained 8 bases not matched to a gene. Germline V gene sequence: CDR1 KGHSH, CDR2 LQKENI. The CDR3 sequence is 14 residues long. The CDR3, as DNA: TGTGCCAGCTCGCGGGGACAGGTCCTGGAGACCCAGTACTTC. Protein product: CASSRGQVLETQYF.

This sequence joins TRBV6-2 or TRBV6-3 and TRBJ2-7, with TRBD1 matching 9 bases. The CDR3 spans 15 residues. CDR1 and CDR2 (germline): MNHEY, SVGEGT. V gave up 5 bases and J gave up 3 bases; unmatched junction bases: 8. CDR3 region: CASSQRQTGGYEQYF. The CDR3 nucleotides read TGTGCCAGCAGTCAACGACAGACAGGGGGCTACGAGCAGTACTTC.

The V gene is TRBV5-1, the J gene TRBJ1-2; 9 bases are shared with TRBD1. V lost 4 bases and J lost 5; bases outside the gene matches: 6. This CDR3 spans 14 amino acids. Germline V gene lookup returns CDR1 SGHRS and CDR2 YFSETQ. Here the CDR3 DNA reads TGCGCCAGCAGCAAAACCGGGACAGGGTATGGCTACACCTTC. Residues: CASSKTGTGYGYTF.

This clone was detected once. The chain combines TRBV28 with TRBJ1-1; D is possibly TRBD1 (6 bases). The V and J ends lost 6 bases and 3 bases respectively, with 20 bases between them. The CDR3 extends over 16 amino acids. Germline lookup yields CDR1 MDHEN and CDR2 SYDVKM. The DNA for the CDR3 is TGTGCCAGCAGAGGATTACAGGGTGGCTTGGACACTGAAGCTTTCTTT. Translating it yields CASRGLQGGLDTEAFF.

The rearrangement links TRBV5-1 to TRBJ1-2, with D possibly matching TRBD1 (6 bases). The CDR3 runs to 13 residues. In germline, CDR1 is SGHRS, CDR2 YFSETQ. V was cut by 3 bases and J by 5 bases, with 11 bases left in between. The CDR3 spells CASSSTTGYGYTF. For the CDR3, the DNA is TGCGCCAGCAGCTCCACGACAGGATATGGCTACACCTTC.

The V call is TRBV27, the J call TRBJ2-7; weak D call: TRBD1 (5 bases). V was trimmed by 5 bases and J by 3 bases, leaving 14 bases between them. The V gene's germline CDR1 is MNHEY and CDR2 SMNVEV (reference sequence). The CDR3 consists of 14 residues. The DNA of the CDR3 is TGTGCCAGCAGTCTATGGGGCAGGGTCTACGAGCAGTACTTC. Protein: CASSLWGRVYEQYF.

This chain links TRBV5-4 with TRBJ1-2; D is perhaps TRBD1 (5 bases). Per germline, CDR1 SGHNT and CDR2 YYREEE (reference sequence). V lost 4 bases and J lost 8, with 15 bases in between. There are 13 residues in the CDR3. The CDR3 sequence is CASSLRDSNGYTF. The CDR3 nucleotides are TGTGCCAGCAGCCTTCGTGACAGTAACGGCTACACCTTC.

V usage is TRBV4-2 and J usage is TRBJ2-2; D not resolved. The germline gives CDR1 LGHNA, CDR2 YNFKEQ. CDR3 length: 14 residues. V lost 1 base to trimming and J lost 3 bases, with 6 bases between them. CDR3 DNA: TGTGCCAGCAGCCAAGCGAGGTACACCGGGGAGCTGTTTTTT. Its translation is CASSQARYTGELFF.

The chain has TRBV30 and TRBJ1-2, with D tentatively TRBD1 (6 bases). The CDR3 runs 14 residues. Germline V lookup: CDR1 GTSNPN, CDR2 SVGIG (reference sequence). Between the trimmed V and J ends, which lost 3 bases and 5 bases, there was a span of 16 bases. CDR3 amino acids: CAWREGGTYYGYTF. The CDR3 region has the DNA TGTGCCTGGAGGGAGGGGGGGACATATTATGGCTACACCTTC.